The rows below give T cell receptor beta chains drawn from one sample of a study of shared clonotypes between healthy human individuals. The repertoire was sequenced with immunoSEQ multiplex PCR; TCRdb's copy has only in-frame clones and lacks some. The table has about 480,000 clones, about four fifths seen once. The sequenced material came from PBMCs. Every receptor here comes from a woman in her thirties or forties in good health. Some clones in this sample may be carry-over from other donors' samples. The CDR3 runs from the conserved cysteine through the conserved F or W. Each record gives: CDR3 DNA, CDR3 protein, J gene, V gene, clone size, D gene. A D gene is named only where the DNA matches it firmly. Where a row states a size, it is once, few, many or the class of an expanded clone; other rows omit it.

cdr3_nt: TGTGCCAGCAGTGAACCACCCCCCTCTCATGAGCAGTTCTTC
cdr3_aa: CASSEPPPSHEQFF
j_call: TRBJ2-1
v_call: TRBV25-1
clone_size: -
d_call: -

cdr3_nt: TGTGCCAGTATGATTGGGAACACTGAAGCTTTCTTT
cdr3_aa: CASMIGNTEAFF
j_call: TRBJ1-1
v_call: TRBV19
clone_size: -
d_call: -

cdr3_nt: TGTGCCAGCAGTTTAGGGGCAGACAATCAGCCCCAGCATTTT
cdr3_aa: CASSLGADNQPQHF
j_call: TRBJ1-5
v_call: TRBV28
clone_size: -
d_call: -

cdr3_nt: TGTGCCAGCAGCCTCGACAGTTTCTATGGCTACACCTTC
cdr3_aa: CASSLDSFYGYTF
j_call: TRBJ1-2
v_call: TRBV11-1
clone_size: -
d_call: -

cdr3_nt: TGTGCCAGCAGCCGGACTAGCGGGAGCCCTGAGCAGTTCTTC
cdr3_aa: CASSRTSGSPEQFF
j_call: TRBJ2-1
v_call: TRBV7-2
clone_size: -
d_call: TRBD2

cdr3_nt: TGTGCCAGCAGTTACGGTGGCGAGCAGTACTTC
cdr3_aa: CASSYGGEQYF
j_call: TRBJ2-7
v_call: TRBV6-5
clone_size: -
d_call: -

cdr3_nt: TGTGCCAGCAGTTCCTCAGGGGGCACCGGGGAGCTGTTTTTT
cdr3_aa: CASSSSGGTGELFF
j_call: TRBJ2-2
v_call: TRBV28
clone_size: -
d_call: TRBD1

cdr3_nt: TGTGCCACCCTTGGACAGCTGAACACTGAAGCTTTCTTT
cdr3_aa: CATLGQLNTEAFF
j_call: TRBJ1-1
v_call: TRBV19
clone_size: once
d_call: -

cdr3_nt: TGTGCCAGCAGCTTCCGAACGGGACAGGGATCCTACGAGCAGTACTTC
cdr3_aa: CASSFRTGQGSYEQYF
j_call: TRBJ2-7
v_call: TRBV7-9
clone_size: -
d_call: TRBD1

cdr3_nt: TGTGCCATCATGACGGGGGGTGGCTACACCTTC
cdr3_aa: CAIMTGGGYTF
j_call: TRBJ1-2
v_call: TRBV10-3
clone_size: -
d_call: -

cdr3_nt: TGTGCCAGCAGCCCCAGAGCGGGACTCCCTTACAATGAGCAGTTCTTC
cdr3_aa: CASSPRAGLPYNEQFF
j_call: TRBJ2-1
v_call: TRBV7-2
clone_size: -
d_call: TRBD2

cdr3_nt: TGTGCCAGCAGTGTCGGTACTAGCGGACTCCAAGAGACCCAGTACTTC
cdr3_aa: CASSVGTSGLQETQYF
j_call: TRBJ2-5
v_call: TRBV28
clone_size: -
d_call: TRBD2